Listed below are T cell receptor beta chains from one sample, sequenced in a study of cytomegalovirus exposure and HLA in healthy donors. This table comes from immunoSEQ multiplex PCR, and its TCRdb copy is limited to in-frame clones, with some not included. The table shows about 130,000 clones, with around three quarters occurring only once. The sample taken for sequencing was PBMCs. Receptors originate from a woman aged 45-65 years in good health and CMV-seronegative. The CDR3 runs from the conserved cysteine through the conserved F or W. The D gene is left open where the match is weak. Only part of the rows carry a size: once, few, many, or a class if the clone is expanded.

d_gene,j_gene,abundance,v_gene,CDR3nt,CDR3aa
-,TRBJ2-3,-,TRBV11-3,TGTGCCAGCAGAGTGGGGGGAGTAACAGATACGCAGTATTTT,CASRVGGVTDTQYF
-,TRBJ1-1,-,TRBV5-1,TGCGCCAGCAGCTTGGATGGGGGCTTGGTGAACACTGAAGCTTTCTTT,CASSLDGGLVNTEAFF
-,TRBJ1-2,-,TRBV19,TGTGCCAGTAGGGAGACAGCCGCTAACTATGGCTACACCTTC,CASRETAANYGYTF
-,TRBJ2-5,-,TRBV18,TGTGCCAGCTCACCACCAACAGGAATAGGAGAGACCCAGTACTTC,CASSPPTGIGETQYF
-,TRBJ2-1,-,TRBV6-4,TGTGCCAGCAGTGCATTCGGGAGTGAGCAGTTCTTC,CASSAFGSEQFF
-,TRBJ1-1,few,TRBV12-5,TGTGCTAGTGCCTCCAACACTGAAGCTTTCTTT,CASASNTEAFF
TRBD2,TRBJ2-1,-,TRBV28,TGTGCCAGCAGTACGAGGACTAGCGGAGCCTACAATGAGCAGTTCTTC,CASSTRTSGAYNEQFF
-,TRBJ1-1,-,TRBV30,TGTGCCTGGAGTGTAACCCAGGGGTACACTGAAGCTTTCTTT,CAWSVTQGYTEAFF
-,TRBJ2-1,-,TRBV6-5,TGTGCCAGCAGTTACGGGACTCCCGTTTTAGATGAGCAGTTCTTC,CASSYGTPVLDEQFF
TRBD2,TRBJ2-3,-,TRBV5-1,TGCGCCAGCAGCCCCACTAGCGTGGGCGATACGCAGTATTTT,CASSPTSVGDTQYF
TRBD1,TRBJ1-3,-,TRBV5-1,TGCGCCAGCAGCGAGGGACAGGGGTACGGGAACACCATATATTTT,CASSEGQGYGNTIYF
TRBD2,TRBJ2-1,-,TRBV28,TGTGCCAGCAGTCCTGGGACTAGCGGCAATGAGCAGTTCTTC,CASSPGTSGNEQFF
-,TRBJ2-5,-,TRBV29-1,TGCAGCGTGGGGGGGCGTGAGACCCAGTACTTC,CSVGGRETQYF
-,TRBJ2-3,-,TRBV18,TGTGCCAGCTCACCACCTAGTAGCCTAGCTCGCACAGATACGCAGTATTTT,CASSPPSSLARTDTQYF
TRBD1,TRBJ2-3,-,TRBV25-1,TGTGCCAGCAGAACAGACAGGGGAGGCGCAGATACGCAGTATTTT,CASRTDRGGADTQYF
-,TRBJ1-3,-,TRBV7-2,TGTGCCAGCAGCTCCATGCGGGGAGGTGGAAACACCATATATTTT,CASSSMRGGGNTIYF
-,TRBJ2-3,-,TRBV9,TGTGCCAGCAGCGTGGGTAGCGAAATAAGCACAGATACGCAGTATTTT,CASSVGSEISTDTQYF
-,TRBJ1-4,-,TRBV10-3,TGTGCCATCAGTGCGACGGGGGTTGCTGAAAAACTGTTTTTT,CAISATGVAEKLFF
TRBD1,TRBJ1-1,-,TRBV15,TGTGCCACCAGCAGGGGCGGACAGGGGGCGTGGGCTTTCTTT,CATSRGGQGAWAFF
TRBD1,TRBJ1-3,-,TRBV7-9,TGTGCCAGCAGTCCCGACAGGGGACGTGGAAACACCATATATTTT,CASSPDRGRGNTIYF
-,TRBJ1-1,-,TRBV27,TGTGCCAGCAGTTGGGTCTCCGCGGGCACTGAAGCTTTCTTT,CASSWVSAGTEAFF
TRBD2,TRBJ2-2,once,TRBV27,TGTGCCAGCAGTTTATCCCCCCCCGGGGGGAGGGACACCGGGGAGCTGTTTTTT,CASSLSPPGGRDTGELFF
TRBD2,TRBJ2-1,once,TRBV4-2,TGTGCCAGCAGCCGCGGGAGTCGCGATGGGGGGGATGAGCAGTTCTTC,CASSRGSRDGGDEQFF
TRBD1,TRBJ1-2,-,TRBV5-1,TGCGCCAGCAGCTTGGCCCTGGGACAGGGAATAGGTGGCTACACCTTC,CASSLALGQGIGGYTF
-,TRBJ1-2,once,TRBV29-1,TGCAGCGTTGGACAGCAACTAAACTATGGCTACCCCTTC,CSVGQQLNYGYPF
-,TRBJ1-5,-,TRBV10-3,TGTGCCATCAGTGAGACCGGGGTGGATCAGCCCCAGCATTTT,CAISETGVDQPQHF
-,TRBJ2-7,-,TRBV5-1,TGCGCCAGCAGCTTCGGACTGATAGGGACCTACGAGCAGTACTTC,CASSFGLIGTYEQYF
TRBD2,TRBJ2-4,-,TRBV7-9,TGTGCCAGCAGCTTGAGGGGACTAGCGGGAGATTTAACCAAAAACATTCAGTACTTC,CASSLRGLAGDLTKNIQYF
TRBD1,TRBJ1-1,few,TRBV11-2,TGTGCCAGCAGCGCTGGTGGACAGGGCACTGAAGCTTTCTTT,CASSAGGQGTEAFF
-,TRBJ2-7,-,TRBV29-1,TGCAGCGTTGGTACAGAGAGCTTCTCCTACGAGCAGTACTTC,CSVGTESFSYEQYF
TRBD1,TRBJ1-1,-,TRBV6-5,TGTGCCAGCAGTTTGACAGGGTACGAAGCTTTCTTT,CASSLTGYEAFF
-,TRBJ1-1,-,TRBV7-9,TGTGCCAGCAGGCAGAGGGGGGGTAAGATTGACACTGAAGCTTTCTTT,CASRQRGGKIDTEAFF
-,TRBJ2-6,-,TRBV7-3,TGTGCCAGCAGCTTAAATCCCTTCAGCTCTGGGGCCAACGTCCTGACTTTC,CASSLNPFSSGANVLTF
TRBD2,TRBJ2-2,-,TRBV7-7,TGTGCTAGCAGCACAGCTGTGGGAGGGCGAACCGGGGAGCTGTTTTTT,CASSTAVGGRTGELFF
TRBD2,TRBJ2-3,-,TRBV11-3,TGTGCCAGCAGACCTGGGACTAGCGGGAGCCCCCTTACAGATACGCAGTATTTT,CASRPGTSGSPLTDTQYF
TRBD1,TRBJ2-3,few,TRBV27,TGTGCCAGCAGTTCGCACCTCCCGGACAGGGGAGGATCAGATACGCAGTATTTT,CASSSHLPDRGGSDTQYF
-,TRBJ2-7,-,TRBV6-1,TGTGCCATCGTACAGGGATGGCACGAGCAGTACTTC,CAIVQGWHEQYF
TRBD2,TRBJ2-1,-,TRBV19,TGTGCCTCCAGGAGGGCTAGCGGGGGCCTCTACAATGAGCAGTTCTTC,CASRRASGGLYNEQFF
TRBD2,TRBJ2-2,-,TRBV4-3,TGCGCCAGCAGCCAATACGCGGGACTAGCGGGAGAGTGGGAGACCGGGGAGCTGTTTTTT,CASSQYAGLAGEWETGELFF
TRBD1,TRBJ2-1,few,TRBV5-4,TGTGCCAGCAGCTTGAATAGTGGGACAGGGGTCTACAATGAGCAGTTCTTC,CASSLNSGTGVYNEQFF
-,TRBJ1-5,-,TRBV7-2,TGTGCCAGCAGCCCCGTTAGGACAGATCTTCAGCCCCAGCATTTT,CASSPVRTDLQPQHF
TRBD2,TRBJ2-5,few,TRBV7-2,TGTGCCAGCAGCTTAAGGACTAGCGGGATGGAGACCCAGTACTTC,CASSLRTSGMETQYF
TRBD1,TRBJ1-2,-,TRBV5-1,TGCGCCAGCAGCACGGGACAGGGGGCGGCGGCCTACTTC,CASSTGQGAAAYF
-,TRBJ2-1,-,TRBV5-1,TGCGCCAGCAGCTTGGATCAGGGTTCCTACAATGAGCAGTTCTTC,CASSLDQGSYNEQFF
-,TRBJ1-1,-,TRBV5-1,TGCGCCAGCAGCCCGAACAAGAACACTGAAGCTTTCTTT,CASSPNKNTEAFF
-,TRBJ2-1,-,TRBV10-3,TGTGCCATCAGGGGAGCGGGCTCCTACAATGAGCAGTTCTTC,CAIRGAGSYNEQFF
TRBD2,TRBJ2-7,-,TRBV7-6,TGTGCCAGCAGCTTAGTTGGGACTAGCGGGAGAGATGAGCAGTACTTC,CASSLVGTSGRDEQYF
TRBD1,TRBJ1-1,-,TRBV9,TGTGCCAGCAGCGGAAGACAGGGGGTGGGCACTGAAGCTTTCTTT,CASSGRQGVGTEAFF
TRBD1,TRBJ1-2,-,TRBV6-6,TGTGCCAGCACTGACAGGGAGTTGAACCGCTACACCTTC,CASTDRELNRYTF
TRBD1,TRBJ1-3,once,TRBV7-9,TGTGCCAGCAGGCACGGGGGGGGACAGACAAACTCTGGAAACACCATATATTTT,CASRHGGGQTNSGNTIYF
-,TRBJ2-5,-,TRBV18,TGTGCCAGCTCCGGACAGATAGGAGAGACCCAGTACTTC,CASSGQIGETQYF
-,TRBJ2-1,-,TRBV4-1,TGCGCCAGCAGCCAAGCGGCCTGGGAGGACAATGAGCAGTTCTTC,CASSQAAWEDNEQFF
TRBD2,TRBJ2-7,-,TRBV27,TGTGCCAGCAGTTCCTCGGGAGGGCCGACCTACGAGCAGTACTTC,CASSSSGGPTYEQYF
-,TRBJ2-1,-,TRBV7-8,TGTGCCAGCAGCCGCCCCCTGAGAGACACGGAGTTCTTC,CASSRPLRDTEFF
TRBD1,TRBJ2-3,-,TRBV15,TGTGCCACCAGCAGTCAGAGGGGGCTGGATACGCAGTATTTT,CATSSQRGLDTQYF
TRBD2,TRBJ2-2,once,TRBV28,TGTGCCAGCAGTTTTCCGGGAGGGCCCTCCGGGGAGCTGTTTTTT,CASSFPGGPSGELFF
TRBD1,TRBJ2-2,-,TRBV5-6,TGTGCCAGCAGCTTAATCTACCGGGACAGAGGTGGGGAGCTGTTTTTT,CASSLIYRDRGGELFF
TRBD1,TRBJ1-5,few,TRBV10-1,TGCGCCAGCAGAGACGGGACAGGGGTGTTTCAGCCCCAGCATTTT,CASRDGTGVFQPQHF
-,TRBJ1-1,-,TRBV25-1,TGTACCAGCAGTCCACACTACATGAACACTGAAGCTTTCTTT,CTSSPHYMNTEAFF
TRBD1,TRBJ1-1,-,TRBV4-1,TGCGCCAGCAACCAAGAGGGACAGCCCAACACTGAAGCTTTCTTT,CASNQEGQPNTEAFF